A single sample is the source of the 32 T cell receptor beta chains below, sequenced in a study of blood T cell repertoires in COVID-19. Profiled with immunoSEQ multiplex PCR; TCRdb holds only in-frame clones, not every one. The sample consists of 45,000 to 70,000 clones, over 80% of them appearing once. The sequenced material came from peripheral blood. The receptors here all came from a woman aged 60-70 years with acute or convalescent COVID-19.

The chain couples TRBV3-1 (or the pseudogene TRBV3-2) to TRBJ2-7; D possibly corresponds to TRBD1 (7 bases). The germline CDR1 and CDR2 sequences are LGHDT and YNNKEL (reference sequence). The CDR3 covers 17 residues. With 4 bases removed from V and 0 bases from J, the gap between germline ends came to 19 bases. Here the CDR3 reads CASSRRMAGQSSYEQYF. The CDR3 coding sequence is TGTGCCAGCAGCCGACGTATGGCGGGACAGAGCTCCTACGAGCAGTACTTC.

In this sample, this clone turned up a few times. The chain carries TRBV7-6 and TRBJ1-5; D gene ambiguous. The germline CDR1 and CDR2 sequences are SGHVS and FNYEAQ. V was pared by 1 base and J by 3 bases, with 7 bases between. This CDR3 region has 14 residues. The chain's CDR3 is CASSLGQANQPQHF. The DNA of the CDR3 is TGTGCCAGCAGCTTAGGCCAGGCCAATCAGCCCCAGCATTTT.

The rearrangement joins TRBV10-3 to TRBJ1-1, with 9 bases aligning to TRBD1. Germline assignment: CDR1 ENHRY and CDR2 SYGVKD. The ends lost 5 bases at V and 11 bases at J; junction bases unmatched: 9. The CDR3 spans 13 residues. In DNA form, the CDR3 reads TGTGCCATCAGTCCGGGACAGGGATGGTATGCTTTCTTT. Its protein is CAISPGQGWYAFF.

V usage is TRBV5-1 and J usage is TRBJ1-6; a weak D match, TRBD1 (6 bases). The CDR3 has 15 residues. CDR1 SGHRS and CDR2 YFSETQ come from the germline V gene. Trimming left V 0 bases short and J 10 bases short, with 14 bases between. The CDR3 DNA follows: TGCGCCAGCAGCTTGGTTACCGGGACAAGCTCACCCCTCCACTTT. The encoded protein is CASSLVTGTSSPLHF. Complete variable domain (other parts from reference TRBV5-1 and TRBJ1-6): KAGVTQTPRYLIKTRGQQVTLSCSPISGHRSVSWYQQTPGQGLQFLFEYFSETQRNKGNFPGRFSGRQFSNSRSEMNVSTLELGDSALYLCASSLVTGTSSPLHFGNGTRLTVT.

The chain employs TRBV4-1 and TRBJ2-7, with a tentative D call TRBD1 (6 bases). CDR3 length: 16 amino acids. Looked up from germline, CDR1 is MGHRA and CDR2 is YSYEKL. Trimming removed 0 bases from V and 2 bases from J, with 14 bases in between. The CDR3 spells CASSQDPGDGTYEQYF. DNA for the CDR3: TGCGCCAGCAGCCAAGATCCAGGGGACGGAACCTACGAGCAGTACTTC.

V is TRBV5-1 and J is TRBJ1-3; a weak D match, TRBD1 (6 bases). This CDR3 contains 17 residues. Germline-derived CDR1 and CDR2 are SGHRS and YFSETQ. V lost 5 bases and J 0 bases, leaving 18 bases between the germline ends. This CDR3 reads CASSPGQLPHSGNTIYF. CDR3 DNA: TGCGCCAGCAGTCCGGGACAACTTCCCCACTCTGGAAACACCATATATTTT.

This clone showed up just once. J is TRBJ1-5 and V is TRBV27, with D tentatively TRBD1 (5 bases). There are 14 residues in the CDR3. V lost 6 bases and J 6 bases, leaving 15 bases between the germline ends. Germline CDR1 is MNHEY and CDR2 is SMNVEV (reference sequence). Here the CDR3 DNA reads TGTGCCAGCAGGCCGGGGGGAGGTGTTCAGCCCCAGCATTTT. Protein: CASRPGGGVQPQHF.

This clone was picked up many times. The CDR3 DNA reads as TGTGCCAGCACATCGGGACAGCGAAATAACGAAGCTTTCTTT. This gives the protein CASTSGQRNNEAFF. This chain links TRBV19 with TRBJ1-1; 7 bases map to TRBD1. Germline V gene lookup returns CDR1 LNHDA and CDR2 SQIVND (reference sequence). The length of the CDR3 is 14 residues. V was clipped by 9 bases and J by 8 bases; unmatched bases: 15.

The count of this clone is one. V and J are TRBV7-8 and TRBJ2-7; D call uncertain. The V gene's germline CDR1 is SGHVS and CDR2 FQNEAQ. The CDR3 length is 12 residues. V lost 4 bases and J lost 0, with 4 bases in between. The CDR3 DNA follows: TGTGCCAGCAGCTCCGTCTCCTACGAGCAGTACTTC. Its translation: CASSSVSYEQYF.

The chain uses TRBV15 and TRBJ2-7, with a weak D call TRBD2 (5 bases). Germline V lookup: CDR1 LNHNV, CDR2 YYDKDF (reference sequence). Trimming shortened V by 1 base and J by 3 bases, and 10 bases separated the two germline ends. CDR3 length: 14 residues. Here the CDR3 reads CATSRGGQSYEQYF. In DNA form, the CDR3 reads TGTGCCACCAGCAGAGGAGGGCAGAGCTACGAGCAGTACTTC.

This chain links TRBV10-3 with TRBJ2-2; possible D gene TRBD2, 6 bases. CDR3 length: 15 residues. CDR1 and CDR2 (germline): ENHRY, SYGVKD. The V gene lost 2 bases and the J gene lost 7 bases, with 14 bases spanning the gap. The CDR3 sequence is CAISEEALAVGELFF. The CDR3, as DNA: TGTGCCATCAGTGAGGAGGCCTTAGCGGTCGGGGAGCTGTTTTTT.

The V call is TRBV7-9, the J call TRBJ2-7, with D perhaps matching TRBD2 (6 bases). Trimming cost V 6 bases and J 5 bases, with 11 bases left between them. CDR1 and CDR2 (germline): SEHNR, FQNEAQ (reference sequence). CDR3 length equals 12 residues. The CDR3 here is CASRRTGDEQYF. For the CDR3, the DNA is TGTGCCAGCAGAAGAACGGGGGACGAGCAGTACTTC.

This chain joins TRBV3-1 (or the pseudogene TRBV3-2) and TRBJ2-1, with TRBD2 as a possible D gene (6 bases). The V end was cut by 5 bases, the J end by 2 bases, with 13 bases between. Germline lookup yields CDR1 LGHDT and CDR2 YNNKEL (reference sequence). The CDR3 is 15 residues long. The CDR3 region is CASSTRDSAYNEQFF. CDR3 DNA sequence: TGTGCCAGCAGCACCCGGGACTCGGCCTACAATGAGCAGTTCTTC.

J is TRBJ1-2 and V is TRBV18; 11 nucleotides match TRBD1. Germline CDR1 and CDR2: KGHSH and LQKENI. This CDR3 has 16 residues. With 3 bases clipped from V and 4 bases from J, the junction kept 7 bases outside the gene matches. CDR3 amino acids: CASSPGQGAVSYGYTF. As DNA, the CDR3 is TGTGCCAGCTCACCCGGACAGGGGGCGGTGAGCTATGGCTACACCTTC.

This clone was counted once. The chain employs TRBV20-1 and TRBJ2-2, with a weak D call TRBD2 (5 bases). Trimming left V 5 bases short and J 5 bases short, with 15 bases between. Germline CDR1 DFQATT, CDR2 SNEGSKA (reference sequence). The CDR3 covers 14 residues. CDR3 in DNA: TGCAGTGCTGGTGGGTCAGGCGGGACCGGGGAGCTGTTTTTT. Translation: CSAGGSGGTGELFF.

The rearrangement uses TRBV2 and TRBJ1-4, with 8 bases identical to TRBD1. CDR3 length: 14 amino acids. Germline CDR1 SNHLY, CDR2 FYNNEI. The V and J ends lost 5 bases and 8 bases, in that order; junction bases with no gene match: 7. CDR3 DNA: TGTGCCAGCAGTCGACGGACAGGGTGGGAAAAACTGTTTTTT. This translates into CASSRRTGWEKLFF.

The chain links TRBV27 to TRBJ1-2, with TRBD1 matching over 10 bases. This CDR3 is 14 amino acids long. V shed 7 bases, J shed 5 bases, and the junction held 7 bases outside the gene matches. CDR1 and CDR2 (germline): MNHEY, SMNVEV (reference sequence). As DNA, the CDR3 is TGTGCCAGCAAGGGACAGGGGAGCGGATATGGCTACACCTTC. This translates into CASKGQGSGYGYTF.

The CDR3 DNA sequence: TGTGCCAGCAGTTTGGAAACTAGGACAGATACGCAGTATTTT. It translates to CASSLETRTDTQYF. This sequence joins TRBV27 and TRBJ2-3; D is possibly TRBD2 (5 bases). CDR3 size: 14 residues. Germline lookup yields CDR1 MNHEY and CDR2 SMNVEV (reference sequence). The V end lost 3 bases, the J end lost 3 bases, and 10 bases lay between the germline ends.

V usage is TRBV4-1 and J usage is TRBJ2-7, with 8 bases that match TRBD2. CDR1 and CDR2 from the germline V gene are MGHRA and YSYEKL. V lost 1 base, J lost 7 bases, and 12 bases stayed unmatched. CDR3 length equals 16 residues. DNA of the CDR3: TGCGCCAGCAGCCAAGTAAAAGCGGGGGACTTCTTTGAGCAGTACTTC. It encodes CASSQVKAGDFFEQYF.

The chain combines TRBV3-1 (or the pseudogene TRBV3-2) with TRBJ2-1; D possibly corresponds to TRBD2 (6 bases). V lost 0 bases and J 5 bases, leaving 11 bases between the germline ends. This CDR3 contains 15 residues. The germline V gene encodes CDR1 LGHDT and CDR2 YNNKEL (reference sequence). The CDR3 DNA is TGTGCCAGCAGCCAAGATGGGGGGACCGACAATGAGCAGTTCTTC. This gives the protein CASSQDGGTDNEQFF.

The chain links TRBV20-1 to TRBJ2-3; D is undetermined. CDR3 length: 14 amino acids. Germline CDR1 and CDR2: DFQATT and SNEGSKA (reference sequence). V was pared by 3 bases and J by 5 bases, with 15 bases between. The CDR3 DNA reads as TGCAGTGCTAGTTTCTCGACTGTTGGAGATACGCAGTATTTT. Translated: CSASFSTVGDTQYF.

Note on this clone: Compared with germline, one end of the junction differs, possibly owing to a read error. The V and J genes are TRBV4-1 and TRBJ1-5, with TRBD1 matching 9 bases. Per germline, CDR1 MGHRA and CDR2 YSYEKL. The CDR3 totals 10 residues. The CDR3 DNA follows: TGCGCCAGCAGCCCGGCGGGACAGGGTTTT. Encoded protein: CASSPAGQGF.

V is TRBV6-4 and J is TRBJ2-2, with D possibly matching TRBD2 (5 bases). V dropped 3 bases and J dropped 4 bases, with 9 bases sitting between them. The length of the CDR3 is 14 residues. CDR1 and CDR2 from the germline V gene are MRHNA and SNTAGT. The DNA of the CDR3 is TGTGCCAGCAGTGAAGTGGGAGCCACCGGGGAGCTGTTTTTT. Encoded protein: CASSEVGATGELFF.

The chain uses TRBV19 and TRBJ1-2, with 7 bases that match TRBD1. From germline, CDR1 is LNHDA and CDR2 SQIVND (reference sequence). Trimming removed 10 bases from V and 4 bases from J; junction bases left unmatched: 6. The CDR3 spans 12 residues. The CDR3: CATNRGGYGYTF. For the CDR3, the DNA is TGTGCCACTAACAGGGGAGGCTATGGCTACACCTTC.

This clone was detected only a few times. The rearrangement links TRBV5-4 to TRBJ1-1, with 7 positions matching TRBD1. V shed 0 bases and J 0 bases; nucleotides not matched to a gene: 2. CDR1 and CDR2 (germline): SGHNT, YYREEE (reference sequence). This CDR3 contains 15 residues. Written as DNA, the CDR3 is TGTGCCAGCAGCTTGGGGGACAGTATGAACACTGAAGCTTTCTTT. This translates into CASSLGDSMNTEAFF.

This sequence joins TRBV19 and TRBJ1-1, with 7 bases lining up with TRBD1. The CDR3 loop spans 14 amino acids. V was clipped by 3 bases and J by 0 bases; unmatched bases: 1. Per germline, CDR1 LNHDA and CDR2 SQIVND (reference sequence). CDR3 loop: CASSMGTVNTEAFF. The CDR3 region has the DNA TGTGCCAGTAGTATGGGGACAGTGAACACTGAAGCTTTCTTT. Variable domain in full (rest from reference TRBV19 and TRBJ1-1): DGGITQSPKYLFRKEGQNVTLSCEQNLNHDAMYWYRQDPGQGLRLIYYSQIVNDFQKGDIAEGYSVSREKKESFPLTVTSAQKNPTAFYLCASSMGTVNTEAFFGQGTRLTVV.

The J gene is TRBJ1-1, the V gene TRBV2, with D hard to call. This CDR3 has 16 residues. Germline V gene lookup returns CDR1 SNHLY and CDR2 FYNNEI. Trimming took 11 bases from V and 0 from J, leaving 22 bases between them. The CDR3: CAAWRGRVGMNTEAFF. Here the CDR3 DNA reads TGTGCCGCCTGGCGGGGAAGAGTTGGCATGAACACTGAAGCTTTCTTT.

This clone occurred once. The chain has TRBV18 and TRBJ1-1; 9 bases map to TRBD1. J lost 6 bases, V lost 1 base, and 6 bases had no gene match. The CDR3 totals 15 residues. The germline CDR1 and CDR2 sequences are KGHSH and LQKENI. The CDR3 DNA follows: TGTGCCAGCTCACCACTGGGGGACAGGGTGTCTGAAGCTTTCTTT. It translates to CASSPLGDRVSEAFF.

Here the CDR3 reads CASSQERDRGPYEQYF. Written as DNA, the CDR3 is TGCGCCAGCAGCCAAGAGAGGGACAGGGGACCCTACGAGCAGTACTTC. The chain recombines TRBV4-3 with TRBJ2-7, with TRBD1 matching over 10 bases. The V gene end was trimmed by 0 bases and the J gene end by 2 bases; junction bases not matched to a gene: 4. CDR1 and CDR2 from the germline V gene are LGHNA and YSLEER. CDR3 length equals 16 residues.

This clone occurred once. V gene TRBV30 combines with J gene TRBJ2-7; D gene uncertain. V was pared by 0 bases and J by 4 bases, with 4 bases between. Per germline, CDR1 GTSNPN and CDR2 SVGIG (reference sequence). The CDR3 is 11 amino acids. As DNA, the CDR3 is TGTGCCTGGAGTGTACTTTACGAGCAGTACTTC. Translation gives CAWSVLYEQYF.

The rearrangement joins TRBV7-9 to TRBJ1-1, with a possible D match to TRBD1 (6 bases). Germline CDR1 SEHNR, CDR2 FQNEAQ (reference sequence). This CDR3 is built from 15 residues. Deletions cut 5 bases from V and 0 bases from J, with 13 bases between. The CDR3 loop reads CASSPTGRLNTEAFF. The CDR3 DNA sequence: TGTGCCAGCAGCCCGACAGGTCGACTGAACACTGAAGCTTTCTTT.

This clone was detected a few times. The V and J genes are TRBV29-1 and TRBJ1-2; weak D call: TRBD1 (5 bases). Germline values: CDR1 SQVTM, CDR2 ANQGSEA. Trimming removed 4 bases from V and 7 bases from J, with 10 bases in between. The CDR3 is 11 amino acids. CDR3 sequence: CSVVREGGYTF. Written as DNA, the CDR3 is TGCAGCGTTGTCAGGGAGGGTGGCTACACCTTC.